This T cell receptor (beta chain) was obtained from a study of cytomegalovirus exposure and HLA in healthy donors. Researchers ran the PCR with 60 Vbeta and 13 Jbeta primers. The data were produced by immunoSEQ multiplex PCR, yet TCRdb's version contains in-frame clones alone and is incomplete. Of 90,000 to 150,000 clones in the sample, roughly 78% were seen once. Germline loops: CDR1 SGHRS, CDR2 YFSETQ. V shed 3 bases and J 6 bases; nucleotides not matched to a gene: 3. The CDR3 is made up of 13 amino acids. Of note for this clone: No antigen is known for it.

Overall study results and limits: Other equally common chains were less clonally expanded than HLA-associated TCR beta chains, a later analysis showed.

Sample: PBMCs. This chain connects TRBV5-1 to TRBJ2-5; 9 positions agree with TRBD1. This sequence was found in a woman aged 30 to 39 in good health and CMV-seropositive. CDR3: CASSSGQGKTQYF. The CDR3, as DNA: TGCGCCAGCAGCTCAGGACAGGGGAAGACCCAGTACTTC. Supplemented by reference TRBV5-1 and TRBJ2-5, the full variable domain reads KAGVTQTPRYLIKTRGQQVTLSCSPISGHRSVSWYQQTPGQGLQFLFEYFSETQRNKGNFPGRFSGRQFSNSRSEMNVSTLELGDSALYLCASSSGQGKTQYFGPGTRLLVL.